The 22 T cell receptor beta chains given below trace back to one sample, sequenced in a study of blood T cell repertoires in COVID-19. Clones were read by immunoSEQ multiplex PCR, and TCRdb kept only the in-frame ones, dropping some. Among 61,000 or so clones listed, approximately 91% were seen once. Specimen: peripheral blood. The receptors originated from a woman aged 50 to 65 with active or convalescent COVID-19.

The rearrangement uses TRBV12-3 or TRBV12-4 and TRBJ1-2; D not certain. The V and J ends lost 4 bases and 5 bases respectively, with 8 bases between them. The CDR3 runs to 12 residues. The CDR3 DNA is TGTGCCAGCAGTTCTCCCACATATGGCTACACCTTC. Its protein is CASSSPTYGYTF.

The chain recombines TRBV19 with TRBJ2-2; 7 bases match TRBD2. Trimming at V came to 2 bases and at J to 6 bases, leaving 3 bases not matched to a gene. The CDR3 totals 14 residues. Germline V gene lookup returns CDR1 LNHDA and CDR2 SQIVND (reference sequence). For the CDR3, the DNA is TGTGCCAGTAGTATATGGGGGAGGGCCGGGGAGCTGTTTTTT. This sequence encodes CASSIWGRAGELFF.

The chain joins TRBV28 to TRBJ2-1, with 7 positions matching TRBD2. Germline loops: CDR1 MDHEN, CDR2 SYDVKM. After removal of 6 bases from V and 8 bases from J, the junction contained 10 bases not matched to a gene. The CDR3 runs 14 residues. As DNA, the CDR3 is TGTGCCAGCAGCTCCGGACTAGGCAGGGATGAGCAGTTCTTC. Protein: CASSSGLGRDEQFF.

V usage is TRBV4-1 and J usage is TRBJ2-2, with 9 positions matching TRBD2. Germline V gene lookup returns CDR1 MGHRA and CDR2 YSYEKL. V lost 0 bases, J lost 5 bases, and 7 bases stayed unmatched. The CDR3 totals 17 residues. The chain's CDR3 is CASSQDGSGRGTGELFF. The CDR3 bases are TGCGCCAGCAGCCAAGATGGTAGCGGGAGAGGGACCGGGGAGCTGTTTTTT.

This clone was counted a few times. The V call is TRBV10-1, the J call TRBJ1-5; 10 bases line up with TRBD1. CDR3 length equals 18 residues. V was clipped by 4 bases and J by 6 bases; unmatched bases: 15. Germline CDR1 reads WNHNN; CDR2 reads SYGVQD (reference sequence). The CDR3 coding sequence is TGCGCCAGCAGTGGACTGTCGGGACAGGGGAGGTTGGGTCAGCCCCAGCATTTT. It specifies CASSGLSGQGRLGQPQHF.

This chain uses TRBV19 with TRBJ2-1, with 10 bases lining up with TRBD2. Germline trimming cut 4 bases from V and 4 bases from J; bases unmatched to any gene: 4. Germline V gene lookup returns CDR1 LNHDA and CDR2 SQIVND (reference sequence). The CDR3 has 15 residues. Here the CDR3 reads CASSKTSGPYNEQFF. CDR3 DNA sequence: TGTGCCAGTAGTAAGACTAGCGGGCCATACAATGAGCAGTTCTTC.

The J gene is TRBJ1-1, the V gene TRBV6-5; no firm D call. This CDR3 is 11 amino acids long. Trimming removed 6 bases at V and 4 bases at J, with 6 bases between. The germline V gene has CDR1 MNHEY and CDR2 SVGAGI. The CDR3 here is CASRRLTEAFF. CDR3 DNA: TGTGCCAGCAGGAGGCTCACTGAAGCTTTCTTT.

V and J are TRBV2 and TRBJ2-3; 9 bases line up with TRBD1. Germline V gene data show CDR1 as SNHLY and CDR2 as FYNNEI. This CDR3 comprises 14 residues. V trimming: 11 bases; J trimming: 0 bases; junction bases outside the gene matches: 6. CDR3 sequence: CAGIGTGSTDTQYF. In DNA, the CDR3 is TGTGCCGGAATAGGGACAGGGAGCACAGATACGCAGTATTTT.

The CDR3 loop reads CASSLAHGVSGTDTQYF. The CDR3 bases are TGTGCCAGCAGCTTAGCGCACGGGGTAAGTGGCACAGATACGCAGTATTTT. J is TRBJ2-3 and V is TRBV7-9, with a tentative D call TRBD2 (5 bases). This CDR3 contains 17 residues. Deletions cut 0 bases from V and 1 base from J, with 14 bases between. From germline, CDR1 is SEHNR and CDR2 FQNEAQ (reference sequence).

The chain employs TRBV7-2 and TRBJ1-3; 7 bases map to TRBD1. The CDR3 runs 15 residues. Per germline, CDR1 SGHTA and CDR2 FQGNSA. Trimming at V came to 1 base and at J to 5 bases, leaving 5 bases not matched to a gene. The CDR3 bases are TGTGCCAGCAGCTTAGATCTGGGACAGAGAAACACCATATATTTT. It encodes CASSLDLGQRNTIYF.

The CDR3 protein is CASSIEEGGRYGYTF. The DNA of the CDR3 is TGTGCCAGTAGTATAGAAGAAGGAGGGCGCTATGGCTACACCTTC. V is TRBV19 and J is TRBJ1-2; D gene ambiguous. Germline lookup yields CDR1 LNHDA and CDR2 SQIVND (reference sequence). The V end was cut by 0 bases, the J end by 4 bases, with 12 bases between. CDR3 length equals 15 residues. Filled out from reference TRBV19 and TRBJ1-2, the complete variable domain reads DGGITQSPKYLFRKEGQNVTLSCEQNLNHDAMYWYRQDPGQGLRLIYYSQIVNDFQKGDIAEGYSVSREKKESFPLTVTSAQKNPTAFYLCASSIEEGGRYGYTFGSGTRLTVV.

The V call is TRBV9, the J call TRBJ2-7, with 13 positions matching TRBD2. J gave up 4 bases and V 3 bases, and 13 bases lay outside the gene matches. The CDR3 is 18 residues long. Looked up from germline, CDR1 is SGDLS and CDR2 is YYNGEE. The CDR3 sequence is CASSDPPDGLAGDYEQYF. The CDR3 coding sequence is TGTGCCAGCAGCGATCCCCCCGACGGACTAGCGGGAGATTACGAGCAGTACTTC. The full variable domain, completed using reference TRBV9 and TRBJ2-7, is DSGVTQTPKHLITATGQRVTLRCSPRSGDLSVYWYQQSLDQGLQFLIQYYNGEERAKGNILERFSAQQFPDLHSELNLSSLELGDSALYFCASSDPPDGLAGDYEQYFGPGTRLTVT.

The CDR3 DNA is TGTGCCAGCAGAGACGACTTGGGGGCAGCTTTCTTT. Its protein is CASRDDLGAAFF. V usage is TRBV7-9 and J usage is TRBJ1-1, with D maybe TRBD1 (6 bases). Trimming took 6 bases from V and 10 from J, leaving 15 bases between them. The V gene's germline CDR1 is SEHNR and CDR2 FQNEAQ (reference sequence). The CDR3 totals 12 residues.

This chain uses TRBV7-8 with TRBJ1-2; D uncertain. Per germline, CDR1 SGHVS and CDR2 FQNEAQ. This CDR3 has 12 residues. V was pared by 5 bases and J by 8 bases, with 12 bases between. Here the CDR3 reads CASSGGLEGYTF. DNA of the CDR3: TGTGCCAGCAGCGGCGGACTTGAGGGCTACACCTTC.

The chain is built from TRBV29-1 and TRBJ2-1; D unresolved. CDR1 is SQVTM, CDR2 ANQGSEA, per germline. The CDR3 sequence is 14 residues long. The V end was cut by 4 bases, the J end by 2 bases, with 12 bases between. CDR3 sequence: CSVVVQLTYNEQFF. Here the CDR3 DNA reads TGCAGCGTTGTCGTACAGCTAACCTACAATGAGCAGTTCTTC.

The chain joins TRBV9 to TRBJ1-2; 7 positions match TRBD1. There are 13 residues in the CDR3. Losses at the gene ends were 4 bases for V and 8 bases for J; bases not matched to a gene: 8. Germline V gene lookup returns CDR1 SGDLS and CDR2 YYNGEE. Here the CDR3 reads CASSRQGPLGYTF. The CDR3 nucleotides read TGTGCCAGCAGCCGACAGGGCCCACTCGGCTACACCTTC.

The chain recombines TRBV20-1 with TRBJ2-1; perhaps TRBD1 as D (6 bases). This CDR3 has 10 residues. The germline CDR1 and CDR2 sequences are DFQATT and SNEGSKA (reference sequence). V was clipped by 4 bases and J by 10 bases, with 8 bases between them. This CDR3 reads CSATTGEQFF. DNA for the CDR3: TGCAGTGCTACAACAGGGGAGCAGTTCTTC.

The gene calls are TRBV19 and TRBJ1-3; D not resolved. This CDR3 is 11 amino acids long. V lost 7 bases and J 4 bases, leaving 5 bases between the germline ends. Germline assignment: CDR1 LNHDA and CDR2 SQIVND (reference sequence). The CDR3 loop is CASNSGNTIYF. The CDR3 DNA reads TGTGCCAGTAACTCGGGAAACACCATATATTTT.

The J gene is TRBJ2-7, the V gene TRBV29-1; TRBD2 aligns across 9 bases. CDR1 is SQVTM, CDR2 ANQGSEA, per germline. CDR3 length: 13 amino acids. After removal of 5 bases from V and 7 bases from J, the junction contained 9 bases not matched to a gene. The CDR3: CSVTAGAGGEQYF. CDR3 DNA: TGCAGCGTTACGGCGGGAGCGGGAGGAGAGCAGTACTTC.

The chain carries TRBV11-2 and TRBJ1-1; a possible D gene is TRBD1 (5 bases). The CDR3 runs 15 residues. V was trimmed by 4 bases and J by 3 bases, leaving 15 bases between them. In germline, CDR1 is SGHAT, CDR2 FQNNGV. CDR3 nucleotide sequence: TGTGCCAGCAGCTCCCTGGGGGGGAAGCACACTGAAGCTTTCTTT. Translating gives CASSSLGGKHTEAFF. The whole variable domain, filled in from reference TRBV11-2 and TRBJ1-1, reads EAGVAQSPRYKIIEKRQSVAFWCNPISGHATLYWYQQILGQGPKLLIQFQNNGVVDDSQLPKDRFSAERLKGVDSTLKIQPAKLEDSAVYLCASSSLGGKHTEAFFGQGTRLTVV.

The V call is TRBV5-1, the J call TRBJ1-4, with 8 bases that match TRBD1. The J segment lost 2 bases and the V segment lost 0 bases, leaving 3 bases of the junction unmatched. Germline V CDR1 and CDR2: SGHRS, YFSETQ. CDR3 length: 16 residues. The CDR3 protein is CASSLGDRTTNEKLFF. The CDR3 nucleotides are TGCGCCAGCAGCTTGGGGGACAGGACTACTAATGAAAAACTGTTTTTT.

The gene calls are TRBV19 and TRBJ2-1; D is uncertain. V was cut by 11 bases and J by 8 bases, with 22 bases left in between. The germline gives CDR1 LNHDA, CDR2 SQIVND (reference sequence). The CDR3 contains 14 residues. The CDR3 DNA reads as TGTGCCCGAACCACCAGCCTGGAGTCCGATGAGCAGTTCTTC. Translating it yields CARTTSLESDEQFF.